These T cell receptor beta chains were read from a single sample in a study of blood T cell repertoires in COVID-19. Only in-frame clones appear in the TCRdb table, and some are missing; sequencing was by immunoSEQ multiplex PCR. The profile shows about 400,000 clones, around 92% of them singletons. Sequences were obtained from peripheral blood. The receptors come from a middle-aged man with acute or convalescent COVID-19. Both conserved end residues are trimmed from each CDR3. Each record gives: J gene, V gene, CDR3 protein.

J: TRBJ2-7; V: TRBV7-2; CDR3: ASSLNGGVEQY
J: TRBJ1-1; V: TRBV28; CDR3: ASSLDRGHGMNTEAF
J: TRBJ2-5; V: TRBV6-6; CDR3: ASSYLNSGTGD
J: TRBJ2-4; V: TRBV7-9; CDR3: ASSMLTGGNIQY
J: TRBJ2-3; V: TRBV15; CDR3: ATSPGLDRVDSDTQY
J: TRBJ2-6; V: TRBV15; CDR3: ATSRDTGANVLT
J: TRBJ1-4; V: TRBV10-3; CDR3: AISAHEGQGAGNEKLF
J: TRBJ1-1; V: TRBV25-1; CDR3: ASSPTGQVLAF
J: TRBJ1-1; V: TRBV10-1; CDR3: ASSEGGEAF
J: TRBJ2-1; V: TRBV7-6; CDR3: ASSLVIGTGVGEQF
J: TRBJ1-5; V: TRBV7-8; CDR3: ASSLNSLSNQPQH
J: TRBJ2-1; V: TRBV15; CDR3: ATSRDRGGSSYNEQF
J: TRBJ1-1; V: TRBV19; CDR3: ASRLLGQPNTEAF
J: TRBJ2-5; V: TRBV2; CDR3: ASVGLSGVYQETQY
J: TRBJ1-1; V: TRBV2; CDR3: ASSPDRASTWTEAF
J: TRBJ2-1; V: TRBV5-1; CDR3: ASSLKVGRESEQF
J: TRBJ1-5; V: TRBV15; CDR3: ATSSRQGYSNQPQH
J: TRBJ1-5; V: TRBV27; CDR3: ASSRIWARGIHNQPQH
J: TRBJ1-4; V: TRBV3-1/TRBV3-2; CDR3: ASSQDVGTANEKLF
J: TRBJ1-5; V: TRBV7-9; CDR3: ASSKGQGAETAQH
J: TRBJ2-3; V: TRBV27; CDR3: ASSLSRTVNTQY
J: TRBJ1-2; V: TRBV4-3; CDR3: ASSQGAGTGNGYT
J: TRBJ2-7; V: TRBV28; CDR3: ASSPTGPESYEQY
J: TRBJ2-7; V: TRBV19; CDR3: ASSSQTGSYEQY
J: TRBJ1-2; V: TRBV29-1; CDR3: SVEEVSGETGWNYGYT
J: TRBJ1-4; V: TRBV6-5; CDR3: ASSDAGLSEKLF
J: TRBJ1-2; V: TRBV2; CDR3: ASSESGGGYGYT
J: TRBJ2-3; V: TRBV2; CDR3: ASSEGQAYTDTQY
J: TRBJ1-1; V: TRBV7-3; CDR3: ASSSLQGSTEAF
J: TRBJ1-2; V: TRBV12-3/TRBV12-4; CDR3: ASSRGTVGGYT
J: TRBJ1-4; V: TRBV10-3; CDR3: AISESKGALGEKLF
J: TRBJ1-5; V: TRBV6-1; CDR3: ASSDRTGTVQPQH
J: TRBJ1-2; V: TRBV4-3; CDR3: ASSQDRGWLAMGYGYT
J: TRBJ2-1; V: TRBV6-4; CDR3: ASSVGTSGNDEQF
J: TRBJ1-5; V: TRBV19; CDR3: ASRDTGTGGDQPQH
J: TRBJ1-1; V: TRBV28; CDR3: ASSPWGAEAF
J: TRBJ1-1; V: TRBV28; CDR3: ASSTGQQANTEAF
J: TRBJ2-1; V: TRBV28; CDR3: ASSRLSIYNEQF
J: TRBJ1-2; V: TRBV5-1; CDR3: ASSLAGEAHGYT
J: TRBJ1-5; V: TRBV19; CDR3: ASSIVRGSNQPQH
J: TRBJ2-5; V: TRBV6-5; CDR3: ATKRGLQETQY
J: TRBJ1-1; V: TRBV6-1; CDR3: ASSELASSPVDTEAF
J: TRBJ2-2; V: TRBV10-3; CDR3: AISDQTGTIAGELF
J: TRBJ2-3; V: TRBV10-2; CDR3: ASSQTDSTDTQY
J: TRBJ2-1; V: TRBV3-1/TRBV3-2; CDR3: ASSQDPTSGGAYNEQF
J: TRBJ1-1; V: TRBV6-2/TRBV6-3; CDR3: ASSYLFRRPEAF
J: TRBJ2-7; V: TRBV6-6; CDR3: ASSYSWTGSYEQY
J: TRBJ1-1; V: TRBV10-3; CDR3: ATGQGLTEAF